The clone carrying this TCR beta chain was seen repeatedly, ten times or more. Its cognate antigen is unknown. This specimen comes from a study of CD8+CD57+ T cells in acquired aplastic anemia. Study-level results: The CD8+ Simpson's diversity of patients and controls was not significantly different.

Genomic DNA served as template for TCR beta VDJ and CDR3 profiling. TCRdb fed the reads into MiXCR, producing one record per CDR3 protein. The table has some 170,000 distinct CDR3 sequences, approximately 40% seen once. V lost 4 bases and J 0 bases, leaving 10 bases between the germline ends. The germline V gene encodes CDR1 MNHNS and CDR2 SASEGT. There are 14 residues in the CDR3. The genes are TRBV6-1 and TRBJ2-7, with D uncertain. The source material was sorted CD4+, CD8+, or CD8+CD57+ T cells (not recorded which) from PBMCs. The sequence was obtained from a human donor in good health. The CDR3 is CASSGALSSYEQYF. The CDR3 DNA sequence: TGTGCCAGCAGTGGGGCTTTGAGCTCCTACGAGCAGTACTTC.